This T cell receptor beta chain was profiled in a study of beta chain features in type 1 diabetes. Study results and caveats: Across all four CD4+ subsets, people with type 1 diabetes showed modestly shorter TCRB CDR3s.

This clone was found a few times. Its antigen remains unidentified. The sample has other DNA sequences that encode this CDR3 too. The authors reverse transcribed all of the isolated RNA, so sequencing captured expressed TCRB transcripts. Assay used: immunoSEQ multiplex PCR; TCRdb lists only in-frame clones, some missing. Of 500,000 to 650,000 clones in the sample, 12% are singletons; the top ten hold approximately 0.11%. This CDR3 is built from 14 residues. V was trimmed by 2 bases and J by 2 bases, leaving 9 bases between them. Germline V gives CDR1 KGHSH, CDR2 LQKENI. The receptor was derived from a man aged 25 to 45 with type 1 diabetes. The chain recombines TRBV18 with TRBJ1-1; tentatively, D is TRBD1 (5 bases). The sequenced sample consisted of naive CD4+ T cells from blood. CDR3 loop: CASSPLGGNTEAFF. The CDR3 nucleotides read TGTGCCAGCTCACCATTGGGGGGTAACACTGAAGCTTTCTTT.